This record covers a single TCR beta chain. Its cognate antigen has yet to be identified. No qualities accompany the bases; no much larger clone lies one base away. The source of the sample is a study of PD-1 blockade in classical Hodgkin lymphoma (TCRdb year 2020). For the wider study: Nivolumab dosing was 3 mg/kg intravenously every 2 weeks, continuing until either disease progression or unacceptable toxicity. The study used TCR beta sequencing and CyTOF to define a peripheral blood immune signature of response to PD-1 blockade in classical Hodgkin lymphoma. The investigation overall reported the following: A significant rise by C4D1 was seen in CD4+ but not CD8+ TCR diversity (p=0.0027 vs p=0.16), with the rise being most apparent in complete responders (p=0.02). The study was restricted to a single clinical trial cohort, and the causes of repertoire differences, possibly disease activity or prior therapy, were left undefined. Lower diversity was observed in patients in whom nivolumab was started less than 1 year after ASCT, and these patients were excluded from later analyses so that confounding by immune reconstitution would be avoided. Among trial patients, those achieving complete response had baseline diversity similar to that of newly diagnosed patients, while diversity was significantly lower in partial responders and progressors. Baseline TCR diversity was reported to be lower in newly diagnosed patients than in healthy donors and to be lower still in relapsed/refractory patients.

Per the publication, the time point label means: cycle 4 day 1 (C4D1), after 6 weeks of nivolumab. Every trial patient had relapsed following autologous stem cell transplantation, and prior brentuximab vedotin exposure was what differed among cohorts A, B and C. A total of roughly 57 patients with relapsed/refractory classical Hodgkin lymphoma made up the trial cohort, and each patient's best overall response was complete response, partial response or progressive disease. In the multi-cohort phase II CheckMate 205 trial, trial patients received single-agent nivolumab. An independent review committee assessed best overall response using the 2007 International Working Group response criteria. Trial PBMCs were collected just before the start of nivolumab (C1D1) and during therapy at cycle 2 day 1 and cycle 4 day 1. Peripheral blood was collected in 8 mL Vacutainer Cell Preparation Tubes, from which PBMCs were isolated by centrifugation and then cryopreserved.

Genomic DNA was isolated using the Qiagen DNeasy kit from unsorted PBMCs as well as from negatively selected CD4+ and CD8+ fractions. Amplification of TCR beta CDR3 regions was done by immunoSEQ multiplex PCR with primers that anneal to V and J segments. A synthetic immune receptor repertoire was used to minimize amplification bias, and any residual bias was removed computationally once sequencing was done. The original methods were these. Custom Python scripts were used to quantify repertoire diversity as the Shannon entropy index. Unsorted, CD4+ and CD8+ repertoires were examined separately, except in combined analyses, for which CD4+ and CD8+ sequences were merged in silico. A clone counted as expanded when the clone's frequency after treatment rose at least 2-fold relative to C1D1, and clones undetected at baseline were given a pseudocount of 0.5. Singleton clones were defined as clones with 0 or 1 copy at C1D1, and non-singleton clones were defined as clones with 2 or more copies. Clones expanded in unsorted samples were assigned a CD4+, CD8+ or unknown annotation through matching of protein sequences in sorted samples from the same patient. Wilcoxon tests were applied to paired samples to test diversity changes from C1D1 to C4D1. TCRdb stores this immuneACCESS table with in-frame sequences only. Part of the clones is absent; in the studies checked, under half of the shortfall reflects unresolved V genes, and no reason is known for the rest. The V and J calls and the clone size are those of that table, but D and trimming were determined from the DNA. This sample comprises approximately 84,000 clones, under 85% of them detected only once. The top ten clonotypes cover over 15% of the sample.

The sequencing here drew on peripheral blood mononuclear cells (PBMCs), taken before the fourth cycle of nivolumab. This receptor was taken from a human donor with classical Hodgkin lymphoma.

The nucleotides are TGTGCCAGCAGTGGAGGCAGCCAAGAGACCCAGTACTTC. Its translation is CASSGGSQETQYF. The chain couples TRBV2 to TRBJ2-5, with the D gene too uncertain to name. Including cysteine and phenylalanine, the CDR3 has 13 amino acids. The CDR3 DNA has 39 bases and is translated from base 1. From a lookup of the germline V gene, CDR1 and CDR2 are SNHLY and FYNNEI. V was cut back by 4 bases and J by 1 base, leaving a gap of 7 bases between them.